Below are 7 T cell receptor beta chains sequenced from a single sample in a study of CD8 T cells in Susac syndrome. It was with random hexamers that roughly 0.45 to 1 ug RNA was reverse transcribed. TCRdb analysed the immunoSEQ multiplex PCR reads with MiXCR anew, one entry per CDR3 protein. The table lists some 300,000 distinct CDR3 sequences, around 85% of them singletons, with roughly 0.22% in the top ten. Material: CD8+ T cells from PBMCs. The receptor set was obtained from a human donor with multiple sclerosis.

The rearrangement links TRBV29-1 to TRBJ2-2, with 9 nucleotides matching TRBD2. CDR3 length equals 15 residues. CDR1 is SQVTM, CDR2 ANQGSEA, per germline. With V trimmed by 2 bases and J by 4 bases, 5 bases remained unmatched. The CDR3 loop reads CSVELAGSGTGELFF. CDR3 bases: TGCAGCGTTGAACTAGCGGGATCCGGCACCGGGGAGCTGTTTTTT.

This clonotype was counted between two and nine times. The chain joins TRBV4-3 to TRBJ2-7, with 10 positions matching TRBD2. CDR1 LGHNA and CDR2 YSLEER come from the germline V gene. J lost 3 bases, V lost 0 bases, and 5 bases had no gene match. This CDR3 is built from 16 residues. This chain's CDR3 is CASSQDRASGSYEQYF. The CDR3 DNA is TGCGCCAGCAGCCAAGATAGGGCTAGCGGGAGCTACGAGCAGTACTTC.

The chain recombines TRBV21-1 with TRBJ2-6; TRBD1, the D gene given by the table, was not confirmed from the DNA. TRBV21-1 has pseudogene status. The CDR3 length is 20 residues. CDR3 sequence: CASSKGTRDPDGGGANVLTF. CDR3 sequence (DNA): TGTGCCAGCAGCAAAGGGACTCGGGACCCGGATGGGGGTGGGGCCAACGTCCTGACTTTC.

The chain couples TRBV9 to TRBJ1-2, with 7 bases lining up with TRBD1. CDR3 length: 15 amino acids. Germline V gene data show CDR1 as SGDLS and CDR2 as YYNGEE. Trimming removed 2 bases from V and 5 bases from J; junction bases left unmatched: 9. The CDR3 DNA reads as TGTGCCAGCAGCGTGACAGATTGGGACAGTTATGGCTACACCTTC. Its translation is CASSVTDWDSYGYTF.

The chain is built from TRBV28 and TRBJ2-7; 8 bases agree with TRBD1. J gave up 3 bases and V 4 bases, and 2 bases lay outside the gene matches. Germline CDR1 and CDR2: MDHEN and SYDVKM. The CDR3 has 13 residues. CDR3 residues: CASSWTGNYEQYF. The CDR3 DNA reads as TGTGCCAGCAGTTGGACAGGGAACTACGAGCAGTACTTC.

As to this clonotype: One end of the junction is discordant with germline, which a read error may explain. The chain recombines TRBV9 with TRBJ2-7, with D hard to call. CDR1 is SGDLS, CDR2 YYNGEE, per germline. The CDR3 totals 15 residues. CDR3: CASSATTELSFEQYF. CDR3 coding DNA: TGTGCCAGCAGCGCCACCACGGAATTGTCCTTCGAGCAGTACTTC.

The J gene is TRBJ2-7, the V gene TRBV6-2 or TRBV6-3; TRBD2 agrees at 8 bases. The V and J ends lost 6 bases and 3 bases, in that order; junction bases with no gene match: 7. CDR1 is MNHEY and CDR2 is SVGEGT in the germline V gene. This CDR3 comprises 14 residues. As DNA, the CDR3 is TGTGCCAGCAGCAAAACTAGCGGCTTCTACGAGCAGTACTTC. Translating it yields CASSKTSGFYEQYF.